This T cell receptor (beta chain) was captured by sequencing in a study of vaccination and CD4 T cells after COVID-19 (dated 2022 in TCRdb). Regarding the complete study: Every convalescent patient had a positive nasal swab PCR test for SARS-CoV-2, with mild disease in 8 to 10 patients and severe disease in one. The convalescent cohort included six males and four females, with two Hispanic individuals, seven Caucasians, two Asians and one multiracial person. Two doses of either the Pfizer-BioNTech BNT162b2 vaccine (n=8) or the Moderna mRNA-1273 vaccine (n=2) were administered to participants. Post-COVID blood samples were collected from convalescent patients a median of about 92 days after diagnosis, with a range of roughly 35 to 170 days. Post-vaccine blood samples were collected a median of approximately 68 days after the second vaccine dose, ranging from roughly 12 to 250 days. The cultures were stimulated with overlapping spike peptide pools from SARS-CoV-2 and from the common cold coronaviruses HCoV-NL63, HCoV-OC43 and HCoV-229E. Control cultures used a CEFX viral epitope pool as positive control, an HIV-1 Nef peptide pool as negative control, or no peptide. The spike-specific CD4+ TCR repertoire was compared before and after mRNA vaccination in around ten COVID-19 convalescent patients and several infection-naive healthy vaccine recipients. Results and caveats for the whole study, not just this receptor: In convalescent patients, nearly all vaccine-specific clones (304 of 307) were found to be mono-reactive for SARS-CoV-2 spike rather than cross-reactive with common cold coronaviruses. The number of convalescent patients in the study was relatively small, and the study did not examine early timepoints following natural infection. In convalescent patients, a median around 86% of post-vaccine SARS-CoV-2-reactive clones were detected only after vaccination, and vaccine-specific priming was suggested by this finding. The median count of SARS-CoV-2-reactive clonotypes went up from around 20 after infection to 35 to 40 after vaccination, although the change was not significant.

Worth noting for this clonotype: Its specific antigen is unknown. Per-nucleotide qualities are absent, and no much larger clonotype sits a single base away.

Looking up the germline V gene yields CDR1 SGHTA and CDR2 FQGNSA. Taken from cysteine to phenylalanine, the CDR3 has 15 residues. Only the CDR3 DNA is retained, 45 bases long and in frame from the first base. V is clipped by 2 bases and J by 7 bases, and the sequence between their germline boundaries is 14 bases long. The sample's treatment or condition, from its label and the paper: roughly 11-day PBMC culture with coronavirus spike peptide pools or control peptides (ViraFEST assay). The ViraFEST assay was used in the study, in which antigen-specific T cells were expanded with peptide pools and expanded clonotypes were subsequently identified by TCR sequencing. The convalescent patients' positive SARS-CoV-2 PCR tests were from March to December 2020, which was before the Alpha, Beta and Delta variants emerged in the United States. Each well held 2.2 million or so PBMCs cultured with around 10 ug/ml peptide pools in IMDM containing about 5% human AB serum and 8 to 10 IU/ml IL-2. Half of the culture medium was replaced with fresh IL-2-containing medium on days 3 and 7. CD4+ T cells were isolated after approximately eleven days of culture through negative selection using the EasySep CD4+ T cell isolation kit. Ficoll-Paque Plus gradient centrifugation was used to isolate PBMCs from whole blood, and the isolated PBMCs were then either used fresh or cryopreserved at -140C. Each culture condition was generally run in triplicate wells.

The library was built by means of PCR. DNA from cultured CD4+ T cells underwent TCR sequencing with the Oncomine TCR Beta short-read assay at the Johns Hopkins FTIC core. Genomic DNA was extracted from the cultured CD4+ T cells with the QIAamp micro DNA kit. Oncomine TCR Beta libraries from cultured CD4+ T cells were pooled using unique dual indexes and sequenced on an Illumina iSeq 100. The source study handled its data this way. Non-productive sequences were removed, and CDR3s that did not start with C, did not end with F or W, or were shorter than 7 amino acids were discarded. The MANAFEST web application identified antigen-specific clonotypes by comparing peptide-stimulated wells against reference wells and other culture wells. Positive clones required FDR below 0.05, an odds ratio above 5, and productive frequency above 0.1% in at least two of three replicate wells. Clonotypes that were significantly expanded in both SARS-CoV-2 spike wells and at least one common cold coronavirus spike condition were defined as cross-reactive. Levenshtein distances (stringdist) and unrooted phylogenetic trees (ape) in R version 3.6.1 were used to assess CDR3 homology. TCRdb reprocessed the public reads (quality trimming at Q25 with fastp, clone calling with MiXCR) and kept in-frame beta chains. Rows merge per CDR3 protein into single entries with the most common DNA and genes. None of the V and J calls come from the authors' own analysis; TCRdb made them. This sample holds fewer than 11,000 distinct CDR3 sequences; less than 65% were observed only once. In total, the top ten clones hold 17% of the sample.

The sequencing sample was made of CD4+ T cells from blood, cultured in vitro. The clonotype comes from a human donor who had recovered from COVID-19. This receptor chain uses TRBV7-2 and TRBJ2-2, with no confidently assigned D gene. The bases read TGTGCCAGCAGCTTACTCAATGGAGTCGGCGGGGAGCTGTTTTTT. Translated, this is CASSLLNGVGGELFF.